The 20 T cell receptor beta chains below all came from one sample that was sequenced in a study of regulatory T cells in long-lasting Graves disease. The time point: persistent/refractory GD, antithyroid drugs over 5 years with positive TRAb. Extracted RNA from PBMCs served as the source of the TCR library. In building TCR beta libraries, iRepertoire HTBI primers were used together with Arm-PCR of CDR3 regions. In TCRdb, the multiplex PCR reads were re-called with MiXCR into one record per CDR3 protein. The table lists roughly 450,000 distinct CDR3 sequences, 20% to 25% of them singletons. The sample was peripheral blood mononuclear cells (PBMCs), taken when the disease was refractory, from a patient treated with antithyroid drugs. The origin of the receptors is a female donor with Graves disease.

In its sample, this clonotype was seen a few times. The V call is TRBV19, the J call TRBJ2-7; the match to TRBD2 covers 13 bases. The germline V gene encodes CDR1 LNHDA and CDR2 SQIVND (reference sequence). The CDR3 spans 15 residues. The junction had 8 bases not matched to a gene; V was cut back by 5 bases and J by 7 bases. The CDR3 loop reads CASSPRLAGGWEQYF. CDR3 in DNA: TGTGCCAGTAGTCCAAGACTAGCGGGAGGCTGGGAGCAGTACTTC.

This clonotype showed up just a few times. The gene calls are TRBV27 and TRBJ2-2; TRBD2 agrees at 13 bases. V dropped 5 bases and J dropped 4; count of bases not matched to a gene: 7. In germline, CDR1 is MNHEY, CDR2 SMNVEV (reference sequence). The CDR3 runs 17 residues. The CDR3 nucleotides read TGTGCCAGCAGTCCCATTAGGACTAGCGGGGGCACCGGGGAGCTGTTTTTT. Translation gives CASSPIRTSGGTGELFF.

The gene calls are TRBV6-5 and TRBJ2-3, with D perhaps TRBD2 (5 bases). The germline V gene encodes CDR1 MNHEY and CDR2 SVGAGI. The CDR3 covers 13 residues. V shed 2 bases and J shed 5 bases, with 8 bases lying between them. CDR3 coding DNA: TGTGCCAGCAGTTACGTGGGGAGAGATACGCAGTATTTT. This gives the protein CASSYVGRDTQYF.

The genes are TRBV7-6 and TRBJ2-7; the D call may be TRBD1 or TRBD2 (5 bases each). The germline CDR1 and CDR2 sequences are SGHVS and FNYEAQ. The CDR3 covers 15 residues. The V end was cut by 0 bases, the J end by 3 bases, with 12 bases between. In DNA, the CDR3 is TGTGCCAGCAGCTTAGCGAGGGGCGCGGGCTACGAGCAGTACTTC. It yields the protein CASSLARGAGYEQYF.

CDR3 sequence (DNA): TGTGCCAGCAGTGAGGGCGGGCTTTCCGGACCTACGCAGTATTTT. This codes for CASSEGGLSGPTQYF. The chain is built from TRBV6-1 and TRBJ2-3, with D possibly TRBD2 on 5 matching bases. The CDR3 is 15 amino acids. The V end lost 3 bases, the J end lost 8 bases, and 18 bases lay between the germline ends. The germline V gene has CDR1 MNHNS and CDR2 SASEGT.

This clonotype was counted at least ten times. J is TRBJ1-2 and V is TRBV29-1, with D perhaps matching TRBD1 (6 bases). Germline CDR1 SQVTM, CDR2 ANQGSEA. CDR3 size: 13 residues. Trimming took 3 bases from V and 6 from J, leaving 14 bases between them. The CDR3 DNA sequence: TGCAGCGTTGATTATACAGGGTCGGATGGCTACACCTTC. This sequence encodes CSVDYTGSDGYTF.

This clonotype was observed at least ten times. The chain employs TRBV2 and TRBJ1-1, with 9 bases fitting TRBD1. Germline CDR1 reads SNHLY; CDR2 reads FYNNEI. The trim removed 5 bases at V and 5 bases at J, leaving 6 bases unmatched. The CDR3 runs to 14 residues. CDR3 coding DNA: TGTGCCAGCAGTAGACAGGGGGACAGGACTGAAGCTTTCTTT. It yields the protein CASSRQGDRTEAFF.

This clonotype has a handful of counts. The chain carries TRBV7-9 and TRBJ1-5; no reliable D call. Germline loops: CDR1 SEHNR, CDR2 FQNEAQ (reference sequence). Trimming took 5 bases from V and 9 from J, leaving 11 bases between them. This CDR3 spans 12 amino acids. The CDR3 DNA is TGTGCCAGCAGCCCCTTATCGTGGCCCCAGCATTTT. Its translation is CASSPLSWPQHF.

This clonotype was detected many times. The V and J genes are TRBV4-1 and TRBJ1-2; 7 nucleotides align to TRBD1. The CDR3 has 14 residues. The junction had 2 bases not matched to a gene; V was cut back by 1 base and J by 3 bases. The V gene's germline CDR1 is MGHRA and CDR2 YSYEKL. CDR3 DNA: TGCGCCAGCAGCCAAGGGGACAGTTACTATGGCTACACCTTC. Translated: CASSQGDSYYGYTF.

The count of this clonotype is one. The chain joins TRBV11-2 to TRBJ2-1; TRBD2 aligns across 10 bases. Unmatched junction bases numbered 11, after V lost 5 bases and J lost 7 bases. The V gene's germline CDR1 is SGHAT and CDR2 FQNNGV. The CDR3 consists of 16 residues. CDR3 protein: CASSETSGRGGNEQFF. The DNA of the CDR3 is TGTGCCAGCAGCGAAACAAGCGGGAGGGGCGGTAATGAGCAGTTCTTC.

This clonotype was seen repeatedly, ten times or more. The V gene is TRBV6-1, the J gene TRBJ2-7; TRBD1 aligns across 9 bases. Germline CDR1 reads MNHNS; CDR2 reads SASEGT. The ends lost 8 bases at V and 5 bases at J; junction bases unmatched: 10. The CDR3 is 14 residues long. Written as DNA, the CDR3 is TGTGCCAGCTTAAATTCGGGACAGGGCCACGAGCAGTACTTC. Amino acids: CASLNSGQGHEQYF.

The table lists this clonotype with many counts. The V and J genes are TRBV20-1 and TRBJ2-2; tentatively, D is TRBD2 (6 bases). Germline values: CDR1 DFQATT, CDR2 SNEGSKA (reference sequence). The CDR3 length is 13 residues. The V gene lost 7 bases and the J gene lost 5 bases, with 14 bases spanning the gap. The CDR3 DNA follows: TGCAGTGTGCTAGCGCGATTAACCGGGGAGCTGTTTTTT. It translates to CSVLARLTGELFF.

This clonotype was counted many times. V is TRBV20-1 and J is TRBJ1-1; D remains ambiguous. The length of the CDR3 is 12 residues. Germline CDR1 is DFQATT and CDR2 is SNEGSKA (reference sequence). V lost 3 bases, J lost 6 bases, and 11 bases lay in between. Written as DNA, the CDR3 is TGCAGTGCTAGGCCGGGGTTCGCTGAAGCTTTCTTT. This gives the protein CSARPGFAEAFF.

This chain connects TRBV19 to TRBJ2-7; tentative D call: TRBD1 (5 bases). Germline CDR1 LNHDA, CDR2 SQIVND (reference sequence). V was clipped by 10 bases and J by 3 bases, with 16 bases between them. CDR3 length: 13 amino acids. Here the CDR3 reads CATQGHLLYEQYF. The CDR3 DNA follows: TGTGCCACCCAAGGACACCTCCTCTACGAGCAGTACTTC. Filled out from reference TRBV19 and TRBJ2-7, the complete variable domain reads DGGITQSPKYLFRKEGQNVTLSCEQNLNHDAMYWYRQDPGQGLRLIYYSQIVNDFQKGDIAEGYSVSREKKESFPLTVTSAQKNPTAFYLCATQGHLLYEQYFGPGTRLTVT.

This clonotype occurred a few times. This chain links TRBV10-3 with TRBJ2-7, with TRBD2 identical over 10 bases. The trim removed 2 bases at V and 6 bases at J, leaving 1 base unmatched. CDR1 is ENHRY and CDR2 is SYGVKD in the germline V gene. The CDR3 spans 13 residues. The CDR3 here is CAISEVAGGEQYF. The CDR3 DNA is TGTGCCATCAGTGAGGTAGCGGGAGGCGAGCAGTACTTC.

J is TRBJ2-7 and V is TRBV6-5; TRBD2 aligns across 9 bases. J was trimmed by 7 bases and V by 4 bases; bases with no gene match: 8. The CDR3 sequence is 14 residues long. The germline V gene encodes CDR1 MNHEY and CDR2 SVGAGI. CDR3 residues: CASSFLAGTKEQYF. CDR3 bases: TGTGCCAGCAGTTTTCTAGCGGGAACCAAAGAGCAGTACTTC.

The sample holds a few counts of this clonotype. Relative to the germline gene, one junction end is altered; a read error may explain this. This chain joins TRBV6-2 or TRBV6-3 and TRBJ1-1; D perhaps matches TRBD1 (6 bases). The CDR3 is 13 residues long. Germline-derived CDR1 and CDR2 are MNHEY and SVGEGT. The CDR3 loop is CASSYFLGAGAFF. In DNA, the CDR3 is TGTGCCAGCAGCTACTTCTTGGGGGCGGGTGCTTTCTTT.

This clonotype was seen a handful of times. The rearrangement uses TRBV5-6 and TRBJ1-2; the D gene is possibly TRBD1 (6 bases). There are 14 residues in the CDR3. Germline loops: CDR1 SGHDT, CDR2 YYEEEE. The V and J ends lost 2 bases and 5 bases respectively, with 13 bases between them. The CDR3 bases are TGTGCCAGCAGCTTACAGGGAGATCAGTATGGCTACACCTTC. Residues: CASSLQGDQYGYTF. Complete variable domain (other parts from reference TRBV5-6 and TRBJ1-2): DAGVTQSPTHLIKTRGQQVTLRCSPKSGHDTVSWYQQALGQGPQFIFQYYEEEERQRGNFPDRFSGHQFPNYSSELNVNALLLGDSALYLCASSLQGDQYGYTFGSGTRLTVV.

V usage is TRBV20-1 and J usage is TRBJ1-5; unclear D gene. The CDR3 totals 16 residues. V lost 5 bases and J 1 base, leaving 18 bases between the germline ends. CDR1 is DFQATT and CDR2 is SNEGSKA in the germline V gene (reference sequence). The CDR3 bases are TGCAGTGCTCAACCCACCCGGAGGGAGAGCAATCAGCCCCAGCATTTT. Translation gives CSAQPTRRESNQPQHF.

V usage is TRBV27 and J usage is TRBJ2-7; no clear D. The CDR3 is 14 residues long. Trimming removed 6 bases at V and 2 bases at J, with 14 bases between. CDR1 and CDR2 (germline): MNHEY, SMNVEV (reference sequence). CDR3 amino acids: CASSPGSLTYEQYF. The CDR3 nucleotides read TGTGCCAGCAGCCCGGGTAGTTTGACCTACGAGCAGTACTTC.